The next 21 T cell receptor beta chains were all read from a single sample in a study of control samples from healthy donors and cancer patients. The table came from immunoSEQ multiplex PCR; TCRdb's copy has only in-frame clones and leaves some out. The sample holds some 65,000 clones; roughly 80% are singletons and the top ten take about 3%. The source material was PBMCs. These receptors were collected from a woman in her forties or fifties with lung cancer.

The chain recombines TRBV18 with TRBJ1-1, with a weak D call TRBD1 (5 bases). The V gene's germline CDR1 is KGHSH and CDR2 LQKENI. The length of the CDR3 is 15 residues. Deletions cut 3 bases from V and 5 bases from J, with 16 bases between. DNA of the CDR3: TGTGCCAGCTCACCTTGGGACCCGGGAGAAACTGAAGCTTTCTTT. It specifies CASSPWDPGETEAFF.

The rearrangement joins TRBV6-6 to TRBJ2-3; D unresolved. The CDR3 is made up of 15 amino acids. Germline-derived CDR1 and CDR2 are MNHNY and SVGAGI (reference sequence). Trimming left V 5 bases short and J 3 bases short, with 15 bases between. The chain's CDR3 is CASSLGRDVTDTQYF. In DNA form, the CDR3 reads TGTGCCAGCAGTCTCGGTCGAGATGTAACAGATACGCAGTATTTT.

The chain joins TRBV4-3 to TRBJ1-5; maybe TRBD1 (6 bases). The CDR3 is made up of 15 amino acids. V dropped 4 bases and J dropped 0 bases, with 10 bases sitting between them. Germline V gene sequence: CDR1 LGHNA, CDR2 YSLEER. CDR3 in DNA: TGCGCCAGCAGCCCCAAGGGGGATAGCAATCAGCCCCAGCATTTT. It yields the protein CASSPKGDSNQPQHF.

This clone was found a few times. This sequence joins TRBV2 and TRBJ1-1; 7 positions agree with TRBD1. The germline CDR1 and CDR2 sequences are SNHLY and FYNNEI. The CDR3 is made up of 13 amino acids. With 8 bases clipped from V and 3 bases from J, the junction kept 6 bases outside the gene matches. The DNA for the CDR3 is TGTGCCAGCGGGCCCGACAGGGACACTGAAGCTTTCTTT. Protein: CASGPDRDTEAFF.

The CDR3 here is CASSPLGGSGANVLTF. CDR3 DNA sequence: TGTGCCAGCAGCCCCTTGGGGGGATCCGGGGCCAACGTCCTGACTTTC. The chain uses TRBV4-2 and TRBJ2-6; a possible D gene is TRBD2 (6 bases). The CDR3 runs to 16 residues. The germline V and J ends were trimmed by 4 bases and 4 bases, with 14 bases remaining between them. Germline CDR1 and CDR2: LGHNA and YNFKEQ.

The CDR3 bases are TGTGCCAGCAGTCAAGACAGGAACACTGAAGCTTTCTTT. Its translation: CASSQDRNTEAFF. This chain joins TRBV12-3 or TRBV12-4 and TRBJ1-1; weak D call: TRBD1 (5 bases). This CDR3 has 13 residues. V lost 5 bases and J 1 base, leaving 8 bases between the germline ends.

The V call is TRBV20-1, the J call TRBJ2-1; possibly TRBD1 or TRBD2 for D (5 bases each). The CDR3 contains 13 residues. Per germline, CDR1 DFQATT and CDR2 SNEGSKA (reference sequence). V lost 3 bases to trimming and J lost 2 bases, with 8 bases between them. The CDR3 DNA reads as TGCAGTGCTAGTCCGGGACCCTACAATGAGCAGTTCTTC. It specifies CSASPGPYNEQFF.

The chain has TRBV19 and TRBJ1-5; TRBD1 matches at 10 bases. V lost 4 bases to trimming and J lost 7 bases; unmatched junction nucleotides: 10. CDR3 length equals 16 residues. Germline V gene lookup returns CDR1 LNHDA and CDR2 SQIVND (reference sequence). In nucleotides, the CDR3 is TGTGCCAGTAGTACCTCCCGACAGGGGGCCGGGCAGCCCCAGCATTTT. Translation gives CASSTSRQGAGQPQHF.

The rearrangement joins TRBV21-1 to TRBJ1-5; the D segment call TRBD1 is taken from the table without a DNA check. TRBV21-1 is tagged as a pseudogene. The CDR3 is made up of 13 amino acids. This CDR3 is CASPTGGTKPQHF. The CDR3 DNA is TGTGCCAGCCCAACAGGGGGCACGAAGCCCCAGCATTTT.

CDR3 amino acids: CARTTLIDRPLCEQYF. The CDR3 region has the DNA TGTGCCAGGACTACTTTAATAGACAGGCCTCTCTGCGAGCAGTACTTC. This chain uses TRBV6-4 with TRBJ2-7; D is perhaps TRBD1 (6 bases). The CDR3 spans 16 residues. V was pared by 9 bases and J by 6 bases, with 27 bases between. Germline V gene lookup returns CDR1 MRHNA and CDR2 SNTAGT.

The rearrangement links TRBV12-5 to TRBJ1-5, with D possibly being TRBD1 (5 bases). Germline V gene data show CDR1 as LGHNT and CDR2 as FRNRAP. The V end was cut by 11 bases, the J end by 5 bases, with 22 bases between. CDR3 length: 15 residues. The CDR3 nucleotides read TGTGCTCTCGTTTGGGGGAGGGACGAGGATCAGCCCCAGCATTTT. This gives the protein CALVWGRDEDQPQHF. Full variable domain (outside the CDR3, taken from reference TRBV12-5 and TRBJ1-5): DARVTQTPRHKVTEMGQEVTMRCQPILGHNTVFWYRQTMMQGLELLAYFRNRAPLDDSGMPKDRFSAEMPDATLATLKIQPSEPRDSAVYFCALVWGRDEDQPQHFGDGTRLSIL.

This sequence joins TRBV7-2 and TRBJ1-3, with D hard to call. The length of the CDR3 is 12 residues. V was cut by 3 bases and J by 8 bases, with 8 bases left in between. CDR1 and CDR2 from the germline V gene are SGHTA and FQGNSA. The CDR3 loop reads CASSFSVDTIYF. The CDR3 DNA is TGTGCCAGCAGCTTCTCGGTAGACACCATATATTTT.

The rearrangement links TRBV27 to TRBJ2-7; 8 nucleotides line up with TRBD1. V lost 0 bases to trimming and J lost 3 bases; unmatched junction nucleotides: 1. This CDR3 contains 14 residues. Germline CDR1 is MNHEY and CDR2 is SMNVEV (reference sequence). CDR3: CASSLSDRGYEQYF. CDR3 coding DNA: TGTGCCAGCAGTTTATCAGACAGGGGCTACGAGCAGTACTTC.

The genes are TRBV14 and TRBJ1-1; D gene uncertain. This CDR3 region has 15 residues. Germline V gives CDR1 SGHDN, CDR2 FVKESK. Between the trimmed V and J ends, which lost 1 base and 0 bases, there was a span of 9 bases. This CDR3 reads CASSQGGIMNTEAFF. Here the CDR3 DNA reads TGTGCCAGCAGCCAAGGAGGGATTATGAACACTGAAGCTTTCTTT.

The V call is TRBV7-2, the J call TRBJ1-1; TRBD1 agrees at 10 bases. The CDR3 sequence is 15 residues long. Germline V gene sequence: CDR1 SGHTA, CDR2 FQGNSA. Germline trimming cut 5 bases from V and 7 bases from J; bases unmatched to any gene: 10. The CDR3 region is CASSGGSDRGFEAFF. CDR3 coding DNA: TGTGCCAGCAGCGGGGGATCGGACAGGGGGTTTGAAGCTTTCTTT.

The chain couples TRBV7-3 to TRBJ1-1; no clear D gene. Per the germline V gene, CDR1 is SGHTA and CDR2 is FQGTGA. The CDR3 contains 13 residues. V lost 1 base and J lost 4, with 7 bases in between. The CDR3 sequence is CASSLSVGTEAFF. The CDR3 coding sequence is TGTGCCAGCAGCTTAAGTGTAGGCACTGAAGCTTTCTTT. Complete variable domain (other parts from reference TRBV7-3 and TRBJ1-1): GAGVSQTPSNKVTEKGKYVELRCDPISGHTALYWYRQSLGQGPEFLIYFQGTGAADDSGLPNDRFFAVRPEGSVSTLKIQRTERGDSAVYLCASSLSVGTEAFFGQGTRLTVV.

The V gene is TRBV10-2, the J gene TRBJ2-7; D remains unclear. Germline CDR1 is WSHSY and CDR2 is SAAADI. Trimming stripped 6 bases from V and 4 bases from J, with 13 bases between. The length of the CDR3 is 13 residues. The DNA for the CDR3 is TGCGCCAGCAGAGACCCACGCTATTACGAGCAGTACTTC. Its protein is CASRDPRYYEQYF.

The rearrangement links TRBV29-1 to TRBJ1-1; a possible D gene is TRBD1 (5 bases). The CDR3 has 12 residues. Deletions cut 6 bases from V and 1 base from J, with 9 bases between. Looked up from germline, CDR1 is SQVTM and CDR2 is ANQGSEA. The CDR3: CSVVGTNTEAFF. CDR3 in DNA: TGCAGCGTCGTCGGGACGAACACTGAAGCTTTCTTT.

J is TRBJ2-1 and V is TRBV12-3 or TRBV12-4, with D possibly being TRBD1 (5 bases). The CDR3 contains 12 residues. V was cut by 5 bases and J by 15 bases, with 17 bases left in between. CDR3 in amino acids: CASSTLGPKWFF. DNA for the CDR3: TGTGCCAGCAGTACCCTGGGGCCTAAATGGTTCTTC.

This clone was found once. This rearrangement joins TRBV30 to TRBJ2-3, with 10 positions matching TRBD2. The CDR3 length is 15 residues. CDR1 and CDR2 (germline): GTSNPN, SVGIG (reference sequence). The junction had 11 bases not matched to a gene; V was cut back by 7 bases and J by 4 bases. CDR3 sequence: CALLAGQRYSDTQYF. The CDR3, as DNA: TGTGCCTTACTAGCGGGGCAGCGCTACTCAGATACGCAGTATTTT.

The CDR3 coding sequence is TGTGCCAGCAGCCCAGAGTTGGGTTACGAGCAGTACTTC. Its translation: CASSPELGYEQYF. The chain recombines TRBV7-3 with TRBJ2-7; D gene uncertain. The CDR3 is 13 residues long. Germline assignment: CDR1 SGHTA and CDR2 FQGTGA. V was shortened by 5 bases and J by 4 bases, with 12 bases between the two germline ends.